The sequence of this T cell receptor (beta chain) was determined in a study of cytomegalovirus exposure and HLA in healthy donors. Study outcomes and limitations: A missense variant in DCLRE1C was later tied to TCR beta V- and J-gene trimming. TCR beta sequences reportedly predicted most subjects' HLA-A and HLA-B alleles accurately. Rare TCR sequences predominated, though certain public TCRs were found in many donors.

Researchers ran the PCR with 60 Vbeta and 13 Jbeta primers. Clones were sequenced by immunoSEQ multiplex PCR, and TCRdb holds only the in-frame ones, with some missing. The sample holds roughly 280,000 clones, approximately 70% seen once. This clone showed up just a few times. What it binds is unknown. The study sampled nominally healthy donors, though unrecorded immune exposures were likely. Germline values: CDR1 SGHAT, CDR2 FQDESV (reference sequence). V lost 5 bases, J lost 7 bases, and 9 bases stayed unmatched. The length of the CDR3 is 14 residues. The J gene is TRBJ2-7, the V gene TRBV11-1, with 9 bases identical to TRBD1. This clonotype was sampled from a female donor in good health and CMV-seronegative. Input material: PBMCs. The CDR3 DNA reads TGTGCCAGCAGCCTAGGGACAGGGACGTGGGAGCAGTACTTC. This encodes CASSLGTGTWEQYF.